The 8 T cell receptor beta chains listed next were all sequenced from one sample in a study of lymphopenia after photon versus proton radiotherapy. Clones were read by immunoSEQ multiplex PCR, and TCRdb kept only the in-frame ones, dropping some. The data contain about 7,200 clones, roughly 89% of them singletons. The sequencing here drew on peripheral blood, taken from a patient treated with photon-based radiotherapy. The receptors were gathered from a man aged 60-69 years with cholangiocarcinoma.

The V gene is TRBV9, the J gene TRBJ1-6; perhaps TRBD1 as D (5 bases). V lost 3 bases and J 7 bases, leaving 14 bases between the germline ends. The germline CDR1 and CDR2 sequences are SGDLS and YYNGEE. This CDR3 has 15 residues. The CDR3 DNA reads TGTGCCAGCAGCGGACCAGGGCTACAAAATTCACCCCTCCACTTT. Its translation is CASSGPGLQNSPLHF.

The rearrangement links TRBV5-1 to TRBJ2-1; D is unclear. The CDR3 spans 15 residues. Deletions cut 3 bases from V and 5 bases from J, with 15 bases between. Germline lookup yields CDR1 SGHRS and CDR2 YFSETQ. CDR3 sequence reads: CASSSASNWNNEQFF. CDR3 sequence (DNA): TGCGCCAGCAGCTCGGCCTCGAATTGGAACAATGAGCAGTTCTTC.

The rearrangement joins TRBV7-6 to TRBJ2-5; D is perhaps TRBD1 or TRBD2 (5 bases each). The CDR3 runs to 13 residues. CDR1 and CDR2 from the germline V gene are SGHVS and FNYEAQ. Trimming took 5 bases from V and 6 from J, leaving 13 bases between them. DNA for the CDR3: TGTGCCAGCAGCGGGGGACCCGGGAAGACCCAGTACTTC. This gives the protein CASSGGPGKTQYF.

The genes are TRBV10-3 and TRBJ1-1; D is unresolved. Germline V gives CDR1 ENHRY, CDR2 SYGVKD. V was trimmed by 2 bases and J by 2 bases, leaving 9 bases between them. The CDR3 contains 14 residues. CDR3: CAISENGLNTEAFF. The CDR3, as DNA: TGTGCCATCAGTGAGAACGGACTAAACACTGAAGCTTTCTTT.

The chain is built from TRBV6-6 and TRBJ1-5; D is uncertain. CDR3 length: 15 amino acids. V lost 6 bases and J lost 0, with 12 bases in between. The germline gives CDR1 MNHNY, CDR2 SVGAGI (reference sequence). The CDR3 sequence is CASSLDGISNQPQHF. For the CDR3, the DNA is TGTGCCAGCAGCCTGGACGGAATTAGCAATCAGCCCCAGCATTTT.

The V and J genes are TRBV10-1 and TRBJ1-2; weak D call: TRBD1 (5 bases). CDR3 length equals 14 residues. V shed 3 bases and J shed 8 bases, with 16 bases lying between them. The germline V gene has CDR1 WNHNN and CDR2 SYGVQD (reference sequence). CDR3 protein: CASSDSPGIDGYTF. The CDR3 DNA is TGCGCCAGCAGTGATTCCCCAGGGATCGACGGCTACACCTTC.

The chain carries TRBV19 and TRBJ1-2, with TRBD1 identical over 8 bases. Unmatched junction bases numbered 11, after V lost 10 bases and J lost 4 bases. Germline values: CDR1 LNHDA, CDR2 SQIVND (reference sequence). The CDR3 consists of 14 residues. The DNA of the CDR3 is TGTGCCACTCTGGGACAGGATGCTGCCTATGGCTACACCTTC. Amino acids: CATLGQDAAYGYTF.

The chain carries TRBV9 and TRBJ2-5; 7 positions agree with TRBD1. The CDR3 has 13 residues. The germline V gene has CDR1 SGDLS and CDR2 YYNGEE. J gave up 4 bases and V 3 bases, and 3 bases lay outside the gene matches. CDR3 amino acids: CASSGQGTETQYF. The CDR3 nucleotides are TGTGCCAGCAGCGGACAGGGCACAGAGACCCAGTACTTC.